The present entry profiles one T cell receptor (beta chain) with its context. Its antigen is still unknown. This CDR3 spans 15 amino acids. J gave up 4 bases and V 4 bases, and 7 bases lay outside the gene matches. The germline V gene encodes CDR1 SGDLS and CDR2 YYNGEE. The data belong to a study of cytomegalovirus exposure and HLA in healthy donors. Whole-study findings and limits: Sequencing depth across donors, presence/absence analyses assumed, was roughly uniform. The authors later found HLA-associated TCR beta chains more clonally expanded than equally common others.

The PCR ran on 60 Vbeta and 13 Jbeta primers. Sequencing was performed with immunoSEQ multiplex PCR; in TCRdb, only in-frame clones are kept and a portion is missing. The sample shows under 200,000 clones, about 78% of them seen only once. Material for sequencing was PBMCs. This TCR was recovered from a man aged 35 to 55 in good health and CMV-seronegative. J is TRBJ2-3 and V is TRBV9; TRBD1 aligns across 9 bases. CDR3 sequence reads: CASSNRDRVPDTQYF. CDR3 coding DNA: TGTGCCAGCAGCAACCGGGACAGGGTTCCAGATACGCAGTATTTT.